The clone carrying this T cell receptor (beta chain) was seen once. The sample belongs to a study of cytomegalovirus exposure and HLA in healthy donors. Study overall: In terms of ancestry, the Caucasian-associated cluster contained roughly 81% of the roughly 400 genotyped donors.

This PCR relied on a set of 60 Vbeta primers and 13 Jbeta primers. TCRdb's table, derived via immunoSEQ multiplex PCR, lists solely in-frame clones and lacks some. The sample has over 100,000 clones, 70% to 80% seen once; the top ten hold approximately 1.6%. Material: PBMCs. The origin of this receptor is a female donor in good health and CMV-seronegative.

CDR3 amino acids: CASSLAASSYEQYF. In DNA, the CDR3 is TGTGCCAGCAGCTTGGCCGCCAGCTCCTACGAGCAGTACTTC. This sequence joins TRBV5-5 and TRBJ2-7; no reliable D call. The CDR3 extends over 14 amino acids. V was cut by 0 bases and J by 0 bases, with 7 bases left in between. From germline, CDR1 is SGHKS and CDR2 YYEKEE (reference sequence).